The text below deals with one T cell receptor (beta chain). This record comes from a study of cytomegalovirus exposure and HLA in healthy donors. This CDR3 is 14 amino acids long. V lost 5 bases and J lost 4, with 15 bases in between. The V gene's germline CDR1 is SGHNT and CDR2 YYREEE (reference sequence). The PCR used 60 Vbeta and 13 Jbeta primers. The repertoire was sequenced with immunoSEQ multiplex PCR; TCRdb's copy has only in-frame clones and lacks some. This sample has roughly 140,000 clones, with over 65% found just once. This rearrangement joins TRBV5-4 to TRBJ1-1, with no clear D. The receptor was isolated from a female donor in good health and CMV-seronegative. Specimen: PBMCs. CDR3 nucleotide sequence: TGTGCCAGCAGTTTTGGAGACGGAGGCACTGAAGCTTTCTTT. It codes for CASSFGDGGTEAFF.